The rows below give T cell receptor beta chains drawn from one sample of a study of cytomegalovirus exposure and HLA in healthy donors. TCRdb keeps only in-frame clones here, not all; method: immunoSEQ multiplex PCR. The listing contains almost 40,000 clones. Sequenced sample: PBMCs. Receptors originate from a woman aged 25 to 39 in good health and CMV-seropositive. Each CDR3 is given with its conserved first and last residue. A D gene is named only where the DNA matches it firmly.

DNA: TGTGCCAGTAGTATGAACGGACTATCCACAGATACGCAGTATTTT; CDR3: CASSMNGLSTDTQYF; V: TRBV19; D: NA; J: TRBJ2-3
DNA: TGTGCCAGCAGCTTGGGGCAGGATCGATCACCCCTCCACTTT; CDR3: CASSLGQDRSPLHF; V: TRBV7-9; D: NA; J: TRBJ1-6
DNA: TGCGCCAGCAGCCTAACACGACAGGGAGGCCCCACAGATACGCAGTATTTT; CDR3: CASSLTRQGGPTDTQYF; V: TRBV5-1; D: NA; J: TRBJ2-3
DNA: TGTGCCAGCAGCCCCCGCGACAGGGTCTACGAGCAGTACTTC; CDR3: CASSPRDRVYEQYF; V: TRBV9; D: TRBD1; J: TRBJ2-7
DNA: TGTGCCAGTAGTATAGCCAGGGCCGCGGGAGATAAGCAGTATTTT; CDR3: CASSIARAAGDKQYF; V: TRBV19; D: TRBD2; J: TRBJ2-3
DNA: TGTGCCAGCAGCCAAGGCCAGGGTAGGTCAGAGACCCAGTACTTC; CDR3: CASSQGQGRSETQYF; V: TRBV4-2; D: NA; J: TRBJ2-5
DNA: TGTGCCTGGAATTCCGTCAGGGGGCGGTCCGGGGCCAACGTCCTGACTTTC; CDR3: CAWNSVRGRSGANVLTF; V: TRBV30; D: TRBD1; J: TRBJ2-6
DNA: TGCGCCAGCAGTGAGTCTTCGGGACAGCCAGGCAATCAGCCCCAGCATTTT; CDR3: CASSESSGQPGNQPQHF; V: TRBV10-2; D: TRBD1; J: TRBJ1-5
DNA: TGTGCCAGCAGTGAAAGGGGGATCGGAGGATCCTATAATTCACCCCTCCACTTT; CDR3: CASSERGIGGSYNSPLHF; V: TRBV2; D: NA; J: TRBJ1-6
DNA: TGTGCCTGTAATAGCGGGGGTAACACCGGGGAGCTGTTTTTT; CDR3: CACNSGGNTGELFF; V: TRBV30; D: TRBD2; J: TRBJ2-2
DNA: TGTGCCAGCAGTTACCCCGAGCAGGGACAGGGGGATCCCGTGCAGTATTTT; CDR3: CASSYPEQGQGDPVQYF; V: TRBV6-7; D: TRBD1; J: TRBJ2-3
DNA: TGTGCCAGCACTAGGGGGTTTATGGACACTGAAGCTTTCTTT; CDR3: CASTRGFMDTEAFF; V: TRBV6-1; D: NA; J: TRBJ1-1
DNA: TGTGCCAGCAGTGGACAGGGTGGTGGCTACACCTTC; CDR3: CASSGQGGGYTF; V: TRBV6-6; D: TRBD1; J: TRBJ1-2
DNA: TGTGCCAGTAGTATTATTTTAACCGGGACAGGAGGAGATTCACCCCTCCACTTT; CDR3: CASSIILTGTGGDSPLHF; V: TRBV19; D: TRBD1; J: TRBJ1-6
DNA: TGTGCCAGCAGTGAAAGAGGAGACAGGGGAGACGAGCAGTACTTC; CDR3: CASSERGDRGDEQYF; V: TRBV6-1; D: TRBD1; J: TRBJ2-7
DNA: TGTGCCAGCAGCTGGCTGGGGGGGAGCTCCTACGAGCAGTACTTC; CDR3: CASSWLGGSSYEQYF; V: TRBV11-1; D: TRBD2; J: TRBJ2-7
DNA: TGCAGTGCTAGAGACCCCAATGAAGCTTTCTTT; CDR3: CSARDPNEAFF; V: TRBV20-1; D: NA; J: TRBJ1-1
DNA: TGTGCCAGCCGGGACACTGAAGCTTTCTTT; CDR3: CASRDTEAFF; V: TRBV19; D: NA; J: TRBJ1-1
DNA: TGTGCCAGCACGACTGTTAGCAATCAGCCCCAGCATTTT; CDR3: CASTTVSNQPQHF; V: TRBV5-6; D: NA; J: TRBJ1-5